This T cell receptor beta chain was profiled in a study of control samples from healthy donors and cancer patients. This clone was observed a handful of times. The protocol was immunoSEQ multiplex PCR, while the TCRdb copy is restricted to in-frame clones and leaves out a portion. The data show approximately 100,000 clones, around 90% seen once. The CDR3 is 16 amino acids. Between the trimmed V and J ends, which lost 4 bases and 2 bases, there was a span of 17 bases. Germline values: CDR1 SGHTS, CDR2 YDEGEE. This chain links TRBV5-8 with TRBJ2-3; TRBD1 might be the D (5 bases). Sequenced material: blood. This clonotype was obtained from a human donor in good health. The donor label of this sample is uncertain. The CDR3 nucleotides read TGTGCCAGCAGCCCGATGGTTGGGGCGAACACAGATACGCAGTATTTT. Translating gives CASSPMVGANTDTQYF.